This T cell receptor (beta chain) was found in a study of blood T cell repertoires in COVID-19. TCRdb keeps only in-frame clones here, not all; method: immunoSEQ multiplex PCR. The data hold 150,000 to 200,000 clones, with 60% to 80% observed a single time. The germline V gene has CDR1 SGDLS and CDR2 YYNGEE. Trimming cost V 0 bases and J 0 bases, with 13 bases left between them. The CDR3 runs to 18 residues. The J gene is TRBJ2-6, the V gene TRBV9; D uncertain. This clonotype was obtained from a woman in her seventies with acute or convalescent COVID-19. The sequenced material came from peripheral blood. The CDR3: CASSVDYSRSSGANVLTF. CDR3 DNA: TGTGCCAGCAGCGTAGATTACAGCCGTAGCTCTGGGGCCAACGTCCTGACTTTC.